These 24 T cell receptor beta chains originate from one sample sequenced in a study of T cell responses to AZD1222 COVID-19 vaccine. The table came from immunoSEQ multiplex PCR; TCRdb's copy has only in-frame clones and leaves some out. In the table there are under 200,000 clones, roughly 87% of which are singletons. Specimen: peripheral blood, collected 28 days after the second AZD1222 dose. The origin of the receptors is an adult who received the AZD1222 COVID-19 vaccine.

J is TRBJ1-5 and V is TRBV24-1; D might be TRBD1 (5 bases). This CDR3 comprises 12 residues. The germline V gene has CDR1 KGHDR and CDR2 SFDVKD. Trimming removed 6 bases from V and 5 bases from J, with 7 bases in between. For the CDR3, the DNA is TGTGCCACCAGTAGAGGGGATCAGCCCCAGCATTTT. As protein: CATSRGDQPQHF.

This clone was detected many times. The gene calls are TRBV12-3 or TRBV12-4 and TRBJ2-7, with 7 bases lining up with TRBD2. V lost 6 bases to trimming and J lost 5 bases; unmatched junction nucleotides: 4. This CDR3 is built from 12 residues. As DNA, the CDR3 is TGTGCCAGCAGCCACGGACTAGACGAGCAGTACTTC. Its translation is CASSHGLDEQYF.

V gene TRBV19 combines with J gene TRBJ2-7; D may be TRBD1 (5 bases). The CDR3 runs to 12 residues. The germline gives CDR1 LNHDA, CDR2 SQIVND (reference sequence). The ends were cut back, 9 bases at V and 0 bases at J, with 9 bases in the middle. CDR3 bases: TGTGCCAGGGACAAGAACTCCTACGAGCAGTACTTC. Residues: CARDKNSYEQYF.

Judged by abundance, this clone is medium-sized (0.01 to 0.1%). The V gene is TRBV4-3, the J gene TRBJ1-5; D is undetermined. CDR1 is LGHNA, CDR2 YSLEER, per germline. This CDR3 comprises 16 residues. With 2 bases removed from V and 0 bases from J, the gap between germline ends came to 11 bases. The CDR3 region is CASSQSSSGSNQPQHF. The CDR3, as DNA: TGCGCCAGCAGCCAATCGTCGTCGGGTAGCAATCAGCCCCAGCATTTT.

A remark on this clone: This same CDR3 is encoded by further DNA sequences in the sample. The chain is built from TRBV12-5 and TRBJ1-5; D ambiguous. CDR3 length equals 15 residues. Germline loops: CDR1 LGHNT, CDR2 FRNRAP. V was cut by 1 base and J by 4 bases, with 11 bases left in between. CDR3 nucleotides: TGTGCTAGTGGTTTGGCTGGAGGAGGTAATCAGCCCCAGCATTTT. Protein sequence: CASGLAGGGNQPQHF.

CDR3 coding DNA: TGTGCCAGCAGTCGTACCCCAGGGGCCGAAGATACGCAGTATTTT. Encoded protein: CASSRTPGAEDTQYF. The chain carries TRBV6-5 and TRBJ2-3; weak D call: TRBD1 (6 bases). V gave up 5 bases and J gave up 5 bases, with 17 bases separating them. Germline values: CDR1 MNHEY, CDR2 SVGAGI. The CDR3 runs 15 residues.

V is TRBV7-2 and J is TRBJ2-7; no clear D gene. In germline, CDR1 is SGHTA, CDR2 FQGNSA. The CDR3 totals 11 residues. V dropped 5 bases and J dropped 6 bases, with 8 bases sitting between them. The CDR3 spells CASSPDLEQYF. In nucleotides, the CDR3 is TGTGCCAGCAGCCCGGACCTCGAGCAGTACTTC.

CDR3 coding DNA: TGTGCCAGCAGTGCTTCAGGGGCCGCGCGGCAGTTCTTC. It encodes CASSASGAARQFF. This chain uses TRBV2 with TRBJ2-1, with a weak D call TRBD1 (6 bases). V lost 4 bases and J 12 bases, leaving 16 bases between the germline ends. Germline assignment: CDR1 SNHLY and CDR2 FYNNEI. This CDR3 has 13 residues.

This sequence joins TRBV5-6 and TRBJ1-2; D is uncertain. The CDR3 is made up of 12 amino acids. The V end was cut by 1 base, the J end by 9 bases, with 10 bases between. Germline V lookup: CDR1 SGHDT, CDR2 YYEEEE. CDR3 coding DNA: TGTGCCAGCAGCTTGCCCCCGCAGAGCTACACCTTC. It is translated as CASSLPPQSYTF.

This rearrangement joins TRBV4-1 to TRBJ1-3; no clear D. The V gene lost 3 bases and the J gene lost 1 base, with 4 bases spanning the gap. The length of the CDR3 is 13 residues. The germline gives CDR1 MGHRA, CDR2 YSYEKL. DNA of the CDR3: TGCGCCAGCAGCCATGGTTCTGGAAACACCATATATTTT. Protein product: CASSHGSGNTIYF.

The chain carries TRBV29-1 and TRBJ1-1; tentatively, D is TRBD1 (6 bases). The CDR3 runs to 13 residues. The germline CDR1 and CDR2 sequences are SQVTM and ANQGSEA. V lost 3 bases and J 7 bases, leaving 15 bases between the germline ends. This CDR3 is CSVEGRGTDEAFF. Written as DNA, the CDR3 is TGCAGCGTTGAGGGCAGGGGAACGGATGAAGCTTTCTTT.

This clone has just one count. This sequence joins TRBV27 and TRBJ1-1, with TRBD1 identical over 8 bases. CDR1 is MNHEY, CDR2 SMNVEV, per germline (reference sequence). The CDR3 spans 14 residues. V shed 5 bases, J shed 5 bases, and the junction held 7 bases outside the gene matches. In DNA, the CDR3 is TGTGCCAGCAGTCCACAGGGGGGATGGACTGAAGCTTTCTTT. Translated: CASSPQGGWTEAFF.

The genes are TRBV14 and TRBJ1-2; no definite D call. The ends were cut back, 1 base at V and 8 bases at J, with 14 bases in the middle. The V gene's germline CDR1 is SGHDN and CDR2 FVKESK. The CDR3 loop spans 14 amino acids. CDR3 coding DNA: TGTGCCAGCAGCCAAGTGGATCCGGACGGAGGCTACACCTTC. As protein: CASSQVDPDGGYTF.

The J gene is TRBJ2-2, the V gene TRBV25-1, with TRBD2 matching over 12 bases. The CDR3 totals 17 residues. Trimming took 2 bases from V and 5 from J; bases not matched to a gene: 6. Germline loops: CDR1 MGHDK, CDR2 SYGVNS. In DNA, the CDR3 is TGTGCCAGCAGTGAAGCTAGCGGGGGGGCGAGAACCGGGGAGCTGTTTTTT. Translating it yields CASSEASGGARTGELFF.

The rearrangement uses TRBV14 and TRBJ2-7, with 13 bases that match TRBD2. This CDR3 comprises 13 residues. Germline CDR1 SGHDN, CDR2 FVKESK. Unmatched junction bases numbered 2, after V lost 8 bases and J lost 4 bases. The CDR3 DNA is TGTGCCAGCGCACTAGCGGGGGGGTACGAGCAGTACTTC. Translated, it gives CASALAGGYEQYF.

The chain recombines TRBV5-1 with TRBJ2-7; 8 nucleotides line up with TRBD2. V shed 3 bases and J 0 bases; nucleotides not matched to a gene: 2. The CDR3 covers 14 residues. Germline loops: CDR1 SGHRS, CDR2 YFSETQ. This CDR3 reads CASSSREGSYEQYF. The CDR3, as DNA: TGCGCCAGCAGCTCCCGGGAGGGCTCCTACGAGCAGTACTTC.

The chain employs TRBV4-1 and TRBJ2-1; D is possibly TRBD2 (5 bases). Germline assignment: CDR1 MGHRA and CDR2 YSYEKL. The ends were cut back, 5 bases at V and 7 bases at J, with 21 bases in the middle. The CDR3 covers 16 residues. CDR3 residues: CASSSWWKSSGNEQFF. CDR3 DNA: TGCGCCAGCAGCTCCTGGTGGAAGTCCTCGGGAAATGAGCAGTTCTTC.

Regarding this clone: Other DNA sequences in the same sample also yield this CDR3. This chain uses TRBV6-2 or TRBV6-3 with TRBJ1-5, with D hard to call. The CDR3 is 13 amino acids. V was pared by 2 bases and J by 4 bases, with 6 bases between. The germline CDR1 and CDR2 sequences are MNHEY and SVGEGT. The CDR3 protein is CASSYGSNQPQHF. The CDR3 DNA reads TGTGCCAGCAGTTACGGGTCGAATCAGCCCCAGCATTTT.

The sample holds one count of this clone. The gene calls are TRBV5-1 and TRBJ2-7, with TRBD2 as a possible D gene (6 bases). The CDR3 is 14 amino acids. The V and J ends lost 4 bases and 1 base respectively, with 12 bases between them. Germline V lookup: CDR1 SGHRS, CDR2 YFSETQ. Here the CDR3 DNA reads TGCGCCAGCAGCCCGCTAGCGAATTCCTACGAGCAGTACTTC. Its translation is CASSPLANSYEQYF.

The chain couples TRBV30 to TRBJ1-1; 7 bases align to TRBD1. Germline CDR1 and CDR2: GTSNPN and SVGIG (reference sequence). V was pared by 5 bases and J by 9 bases, with 12 bases of the junction left unmatched. The CDR3 extends over 13 amino acids. CDR3 residues: CAWGGTAWYQAFF. The CDR3 bases are TGTGCCTGGGGAGGGACAGCGTGGTATCAAGCTTTCTTT.

The V and J genes are TRBV6-5 and TRBJ1-1, with 7 bases fitting TRBD1. Losses at the gene ends were 6 bases for V and 4 bases for J; bases not matched to a gene: 11. Germline values: CDR1 MNHEY, CDR2 SVGAGI. The CDR3 length is 15 residues. The CDR3 reads CASRPRGAGGTEAFF. CDR3 DNA sequence: TGTGCCAGCAGACCTAGAGGGGCAGGGGGCACTGAAGCTTTCTTT.

In this sample, this clone turned up once. The V call is TRBV2, the J call TRBJ2-7; perhaps TRBD1 as D (5 bases). V was clipped by 4 bases and J by 7 bases, with 17 bases between them. Germline V gene data show CDR1 as SNHLY and CDR2 as FYNNEI. CDR3 length: 14 residues. The CDR3 coding sequence is TGTGCCAGCAGTGGGGCAGGGTCCTACAGTGAGCAGTACTTC. Protein: CASSGAGSYSEQYF.

V usage is TRBV7-6 and J usage is TRBJ1-3, with TRBD1 matching 8 bases. The V gene end was trimmed by 4 bases and the J gene end by 4 bases; junction bases not matched to a gene: 6. The CDR3 totals 15 residues. CDR1 and CDR2 (germline): SGHVS, FNYEAQ. CDR3 residues: CASSSPDRDGNTIYF. DNA of the CDR3: TGTGCCAGCAGCTCCCCGGACAGGGACGGAAACACCATATATTTT.

The gene calls are TRBV7-2 and TRBJ2-7, with TRBD1 matching 9 bases. Germline CDR1 SGHTA, CDR2 FQGNSA. J gave up 0 bases and V 0 bases, and 9 bases lay outside the gene matches. The CDR3 totals 18 residues. The CDR3 coding sequence is TGTGCCAGCAGCTTAGCGACCTGGACAGGGGATAGCTCCTACGAGCAGTACTTC. Amino acids: CASSLATWTGDSSYEQYF.